This T cell receptor beta chain was retrieved from a study of T cells in localized non-small cell lung cancer. The protocol was immunoSEQ multiplex PCR, while the TCRdb copy is restricted to in-frame clones and leaves out a portion. The sample has about a thousand clones, approximately 19% seen once. There are a few counts of this clone. The CDR3 extends over 15 amino acids. V was trimmed by 3 bases and J by 2 bases, leaving 14 bases between them. CDR1 SGDLS and CDR2 YYNGEE come from the germline V gene. This sequence was found in a female donor over 55 with stage II squamous cell lung carcinoma. The rearrangement joins TRBV9 to TRBJ2-5; D is perhaps TRBD2 (5 bases). This sample comprised normal lung tissue next to the tumor, obtained before any cancer treatment. CDR3 amino acids: CASSATMEDQETQYF. The CDR3 DNA sequence: TGTGCCAGCAGCGCTACAATGGAGGATCAAGAGACCCAGTACTTC.